Listed here are 32 T cell receptor beta chains from one sample, sequenced in a study of CD8+CD57+ T cells in acquired aplastic anemia. Researchers used genomic DNA as the template to profile TCR beta VDJ and CDR3. In TCRdb, the reads were re-called with MiXCR into one record per CDR3 protein. The sample has some 200,000 distinct CDR3 sequences; 34% are singletons. The sequencing sample was made of sorted CD4+, CD8+, or CD8+CD57+ T cells (not recorded which) from PBMCs. These receptors came from a human donor in good health, serving as a control.

Comment on this clonotype: This sequence may be a read error, since a much larger clone differs from it by one base. J is TRBJ2-3 and V is TRBV5-4; D not resolved. This CDR3 region has 14 residues. Germline V CDR1 and CDR2: SGHNT, YYREEE (reference sequence). Trimming removed 1 base from V and 2 bases from J, with 8 bases in between. CDR3 loop: CASSLLTNTDTQYF. The CDR3 DNA sequence: TGTGCCAGCAGCTTGCTCACAAACACAGATACGCAGTATTTT.

In this sample, this clonotype turned up many times. The chain links TRBV15 to TRBJ1-2; 9 bases agree with TRBD1. Germline CDR1 reads LNHNV; CDR2 reads YYDKDF (reference sequence). Trimming cost V 5 bases and J 2 bases; bases outside gene matches: 12. The CDR3 contains 17 residues. The CDR3 sequence is CATSESPRDRANYGYTF. The CDR3 nucleotides read TGTGCCACCAGCGAGAGTCCCCGGGACAGGGCCAACTATGGCTACACCTTC.

This sequence joins TRBV6-5 and TRBJ2-1; TRBD2 matches at 7 bases. J gave up 9 bases and V 2 bases, and 10 bases lay outside the gene matches. Germline CDR1 MNHEY, CDR2 SVGAGI. This CDR3 has 15 amino acids. The CDR3 DNA is TGTGCCAGCAGTTACGGGACTAATCGTTTGAGTGAGCAGTTCTTC. Its translation is CASSYGTNRLSEQFF.

The chain uses TRBV5-1 and TRBJ1-1, with a possible D match to TRBD1 (6 bases). V was cut by 2 bases and J by 3 bases, with 11 bases left in between. The CDR3 sequence is 14 residues long. Looked up from germline, CDR1 is SGHRS and CDR2 is YFSETQ. This CDR3 reads CASSFGQMHTEAFF. The CDR3 bases are TGCGCCAGCAGCTTTGGACAGATGCACACTGAAGCTTTCTTT.

This clonotype was recorded many times. This chain uses TRBV24-1 with TRBJ1-2; D not resolved. Germline assignment: CDR1 KGHDR and CDR2 SFDVKD. Trimming shortened V by 0 bases and J by 6 bases, and 7 bases separated the two germline ends. This CDR3 is 13 amino acids long. CDR3 sequence reads: CATSDLSHDGYTF. Written as DNA, the CDR3 is TGTGCCACCAGTGATTTGAGTCATGATGGCTACACCTTC.

This clonotype was counted a few times. The CDR3 reads CASSYDRGHPELYGYTF. Written as DNA, the CDR3 is TGTGCCAGCAGTTACGACAGGGGCCACCCGGAACTTTATGGCTACACCTTC. The chain recombines TRBV6-5 with TRBJ1-2; 8 bases are shared with TRBD1. The CDR3 contains 17 residues. From germline, CDR1 is MNHEY and CDR2 SVGAGI. J was trimmed by 5 bases and V by 2 bases; bases with no gene match: 13.

The chain couples TRBV4-1 to TRBJ1-5; 7 positions agree with TRBD1. Trimming removed 0 bases from V and 4 bases from J; junction bases left unmatched: 3. CDR1 is MGHRA and CDR2 is YSYEKL in the germline V gene. This CDR3 is 15 amino acids long. As DNA, the CDR3 is TGCGCCAGCAGCCAAGAGGAGACAGGGAATCAGCCCCAGCATTTT. Translated: CASSQEETGNQPQHF.

This clonotype was observed a single time. The chain recombines TRBV10-3 with TRBJ1-5, with 10 nucleotides matching TRBD1. Judging by the DNA end, TRBJ2-3 fits better; the J call may be wrong. The CDR3 totals 13 residues. Germline V gene data show CDR1 as ENHRY and CDR2 as SYGVKD. This chain's CDR3 is CASSGTGDQPQYF. Written as DNA, the CDR3 is TGTGCCAGCAGCGGGACAGGGGATCAGCCCCAGTATTTT.

The chain recombines TRBV6-1 with TRBJ1-2; D is ambiguous. Trimming took 6 bases from V and 4 from J, leaving 6 bases between them. CDR1 is MNHNS, CDR2 SASEGT, per germline. The CDR3 is 11 residues long. Written as DNA, the CDR3 is TGTGCCAGCAGAATCGGCTATGGCTACACCTTC. This codes for CASRIGYGYTF.

This chain connects TRBV7-2 to TRBJ1-6; possible D gene TRBD1, 6 bases. The germline V gene has CDR1 SGHTA and CDR2 FQGNSA. This CDR3 contains 14 residues. V shed 5 bases and J shed 9 bases, with 14 bases lying between them. The CDR3 loop is CASSTATGASPLHF. The CDR3 region has the DNA TGTGCCAGCAGCACAGCTACGGGGGCTTCACCCCTCCACTTT. Full variable domain (remainder filled in from reference TRBV7-2 and TRBJ1-6): GAGVSQSPSNKVTEKGKDVELRCDPISGHTALYWYRQSLGQGLEFLIYFQGNSAPDKSGLPSDRFSAERTGGSVSTLTIQRTQQEDSAVYLCASSTATGASPLHFGNGTRLTVT.

This clonotype was observed many times. V and J are TRBV24-1 and TRBJ2-2, with unresolved D. There are 15 residues in the CDR3. Per the germline V gene, CDR1 is KGHDR and CDR2 is SFDVKD. V lost 4 bases and J lost 1, with 9 bases in between. CDR3 sequence (DNA): TGTGCCACCAGTGACAACAGATGGAACACCGGGGAGCTGTTTTTT. Translation: CATSDNRWNTGELFF.

This clonotype appeared once. V gene TRBV15 combines with J gene TRBJ2-1, with TRBD1 identical over 7 bases. Germline assignment: CDR1 LNHNV and CDR2 YYDKDF (reference sequence). The V and J ends lost 0 bases and 5 bases, in that order; junction bases with no gene match: 1. The CDR3 contains 14 residues. Written as DNA, the CDR3 is TGTGCCACCAGCAGAGAACAGGGGAACAATGAGCAGTTCTTC. Translating it yields CATSREQGNNEQFF.

J is TRBJ1-4 and V is TRBV19; D uncertain. Germline values: CDR1 LNHDA, CDR2 SQIVND (reference sequence). This CDR3 spans 15 amino acids. Between the trimmed V and J ends, which lost 1 base and 4 bases, there was a span of 10 bases. The CDR3 is CASSIGETGNEKLFF. As DNA, the CDR3 is TGTGCCAGTAGTATAGGGGAGACGGGTAATGAAAAACTGTTTTTT. Full variable domain (missing parts from reference TRBV19 and TRBJ1-4): DGGITQSPKYLFRKEGQNVTLSCEQNLNHDAMYWYRQDPGQGLRLIYYSQIVNDFQKGDIAEGYSVSREKKESFPLTVTSAQKNPTAFYLCASSIGETGNEKLFFGSGTQLSVL.

This clonotype appeared many times. The chain joins TRBV2 to TRBJ2-1; 8 bases map to TRBD2. V was pared by 6 bases and J by 9 bases, with 4 bases of the junction left unmatched. This CDR3 has 12 amino acids. CDR1 is SNHLY, CDR2 FYNNEI, per germline. CDR3 sequence: CASRQAGVEQFF. In DNA form, the CDR3 reads TGTGCCAGCAGGCAAGCGGGGGTTGAGCAGTTCTTC.

With regard to this clonotype: This may arise from a read error, as a much more abundant clone is one base away. The chain is built from TRBV20-1 and TRBJ1-1; no clear D. CDR1 DFQATT and CDR2 SNEGSKA come from the germline V gene (reference sequence). The length of the CDR3 is 13 residues. Trimming removed 7 bases at V and 6 bases at J, with 18 bases between. Written as DNA, the CDR3 is TGCAGTGGGATAAACCGGGATAACGCTGAAGCTTTCTTT. Translating gives CSGINRDNAEAFF.

This clonotype was seen many times. The junction departs from the called germline gene at one end, perhaps through a read error. This chain uses TRBV20-1 with TRBJ2-1; 8 positions agree with TRBD2. Germline V gene data show CDR1 as DFQATT and CDR2 as SNEGSKA (reference sequence). The CDR3 spans 18 residues. CDR3 DNA: TGCAGTGCTCGAGACCCTGGGACTAGGGAAAACTTTCACAATGAGCAGTTCTTC. Its protein product is CSARDPGTRENFHNEQFF.

A few counts support this clonotype. One end of the junction varies from germline; a read error may be responsible. This chain connects TRBV15 to TRBJ1-1; D unresolved. The CDR3 totals 15 residues. Germline CDR1 reads LNHNV; CDR2 reads YYDKDF (reference sequence). The chain's CDR3 is CATRREAAMNTEAFF. CDR3 DNA: TGTGCCACCAGGAGAGAGGCAGCCATGAACACTGAAGCTTTCTTT.

J is TRBJ1-1 and V is TRBV15; D uncertain. Looked up from germline, CDR1 is LNHNV and CDR2 is YYDKDF (reference sequence). The CDR3 contains 13 residues. Trimming removed 1 base at V and 4 bases at J, with 7 bases between. CDR3 region: CATSRAYGTEAFF. CDR3 sequence (DNA): TGTGCCACCAGCAGAGCTTATGGCACTGAAGCTTTCTTT.

This clonotype was seen a handful of times. The V call is TRBV12-3 or TRBV12-4, the J call TRBJ2-1; perhaps TRBD2 as D (5 bases). This CDR3 is 14 amino acids long. Trimming took off 5 bases at V and 2 bases at J, with 10 bases between the two ends. The CDR3 loop reads CASSRLQPYNEQFF. The CDR3 DNA reads as TGTGCCAGCAGTCGACTACAACCCTACAATGAGCAGTTCTTC.

The table lists this clonotype with a few counts. This chain connects TRBV11-1 to TRBJ2-3, with D perhaps given as TRBD1 or TRBD2 (5 bases each). The germline gives CDR1 SGHAT, CDR2 FQDESV (reference sequence). The V end lost 4 bases, the J end lost 0 bases, and 14 bases lay between the germline ends. There are 16 residues in the CDR3. The CDR3 loop reads CASSSIRGSSTDTQYF. Here the CDR3 DNA reads TGTGCCAGCAGCTCTATCCGGGGCTCTAGCACAGATACGCAGTATTTT.

The chain combines TRBV11-2 with TRBJ2-2; TRBD2 agrees at 14 bases. CDR3 size: 19 residues. With 3 bases clipped from V and 4 bases from J, the junction kept 10 bases outside the gene matches. Germline-derived CDR1 and CDR2 are SGHAT and FQNNGV. CDR3 nucleotide sequence: TGTGCCAGCAGCTTCGAACGACTAGCGGGGGGGCGGGGCACCGGGGAGCTGTTTTTT. Translated, it gives CASSFERLAGGRGTGELFF.

This clonotype was found many times. The rearrangement joins TRBV7-9 to TRBJ2-5; 8 bases fit TRBD2. The CDR3 runs to 17 residues. Germline lookup yields CDR1 SEHNR and CDR2 FQNEAQ (reference sequence). V lost 0 bases and J lost 0; bases outside the gene matches: 6. The CDR3 DNA follows: TGTGCCAGCAGCTTAGCGATAGCGGGGACGTACCAAGAGACCCAGTACTTC. It specifies CASSLAIAGTYQETQYF.

This chain joins TRBV25-1 and TRBJ1-1, with 7 bases fitting TRBD1. This CDR3 has 13 residues. Germline values: CDR1 MGHDK, CDR2 SYGVNS. The V and J ends lost 7 bases and 6 bases, in that order; junction bases with no gene match: 8. The CDR3 bases are TGTGCCAGCAACCCCGACAGGGATGCTGAAGCTTTCTTT. It yields the protein CASNPDRDAEAFF.

Only a few counts were recorded for this clonotype. A junction end diverges from the germline sequence, so it may reflect a read error. The rearrangement links TRBV6-1 to TRBJ2-7; the D gene is possibly TRBD2 (5 bases). Germline loops: CDR1 MNHNS, CDR2 SASEGT. This CDR3 has 11 residues. The CDR3 DNA is TGTGCCAGCAGTACCGACTACGAGCAGCACTTC. It encodes CASSTDYEQHF.

CDR3 protein: CASTPGAGTHYGYTF. For the CDR3, the DNA is TGTGCCAGCACCCCCGGTGCAGGAACTCACTATGGCTACACCTTC. V is TRBV6-1 and J is TRBJ1-2; the D is unclear. Germline V gene lookup returns CDR1 MNHNS and CDR2 SASEGT. This CDR3 contains 15 residues. V was cut by 7 bases and J by 3 bases, with 18 bases left in between.

The chain combines TRBV10-3 with TRBJ1-2, with D unresolved. The CDR3 is made up of 12 amino acids. The V end was cut by 7 bases, the J end by 6 bases, with 12 bases between. Germline V lookup: CDR1 ENHRY, CDR2 SYGVKD. The CDR3 here is CAINVEGNGYTF. CDR3 nucleotide sequence: TGTGCCATCAACGTGGAAGGGAATGGCTACACCTTC.

This clonotype has ten or more counts. The chain joins TRBV9 to TRBJ2-6; TRBD1 aligns across 9 bases. With 4 bases clipped from V and 0 bases from J, the junction kept 8 bases outside the gene matches. CDR1 is SGDLS, CDR2 YYNGEE, per germline. This CDR3 has 18 residues. As DNA, the CDR3 is TGTGCCAGCAGCTTGGGACAGGGTTACCCCTCTGGGGCCAACGTCCTGACTTTC. Translating it yields CASSLGQGYPSGANVLTF.

The J gene is TRBJ2-5, the V gene TRBV11-2, with D uncertain. CDR3 size: 17 residues. From germline, CDR1 is SGHAT and CDR2 FQNNGV. V lost 8 bases and J 4 bases, leaving 26 bases between the germline ends. This CDR3 reads CASGPSGLGFISETQYF. The DNA of the CDR3 is TGTGCCAGCGGCCCTAGTGGTTTGGGGTTCATCTCAGAGACCCAGTACTTC.

The chain recombines TRBV7-9 with TRBJ2-5; a weak D match, TRBD2 (6 bases). Trimming left V 5 bases short and J 3 bases short, with 13 bases between. Germline assignment: CDR1 SEHNR and CDR2 FQNEAQ (reference sequence). The CDR3 has 14 residues. Written as DNA, the CDR3 is TGTGCCAGCAGCCAATCAGGGAGGAAAGAGACCCAGTACTTC. Encoded protein: CASSQSGRKETQYF.

Many counts were recorded for this clonotype. The chain joins TRBV7-3 to TRBJ1-3; unclear D gene. The CDR3 length is 13 residues. The ends were cut back, 5 bases at V and 4 bases at J, with 9 bases in the middle. Germline-derived CDR1 and CDR2 are SGHTA and FQGTGA. Here the CDR3 reads CASSDRAGNTIYF. CDR3 coding DNA: TGTGCCAGCAGCGACCGAGCGGGAAACACCATATATTTT. The full variable domain, in which reference TRBV7-3 and TRBJ1-3 provide the parts outside the CDR3, is GAGVSQTPSNKVTEKGKYVELRCDPISGHTALYWYRQSLGQGPEFLIYFQGTGAADDSGLPNDRFFAVRPEGSVSTLKIQRTERGDSAVYLCASSDRAGNTIYFGEGSWLTVV.

This clonotype was detected a few times. Possible read error: a much larger clone is one base away. The chain couples TRBV5-4 to TRBJ2-3, with D hard to call. Germline V gene data show CDR1 as SGHNT and CDR2 as YYREEE (reference sequence). This CDR3 contains 13 residues. Trimming left V 4 bases short and J 1 base short, with 7 bases between. The chain's CDR3 is CASSPQGTDTQYF. The DNA for the CDR3 is TGTGCCAGCAGCCCCCAGGGCACAGATACGCAGTATTTT.

This sequence joins TRBV10-2 and TRBJ1-5; D remains unclear. V was trimmed by 11 bases and J by 2 bases, leaving 13 bases between them. There are 13 residues in the CDR3. The germline gives CDR1 WSHSY, CDR2 SAAADI. The chain's CDR3 is CAGRGEGNQPQHF. CDR3 DNA sequence: TGCGCCGGCCGGGGTGAGGGCAATCAGCCCCAGCATTTT.